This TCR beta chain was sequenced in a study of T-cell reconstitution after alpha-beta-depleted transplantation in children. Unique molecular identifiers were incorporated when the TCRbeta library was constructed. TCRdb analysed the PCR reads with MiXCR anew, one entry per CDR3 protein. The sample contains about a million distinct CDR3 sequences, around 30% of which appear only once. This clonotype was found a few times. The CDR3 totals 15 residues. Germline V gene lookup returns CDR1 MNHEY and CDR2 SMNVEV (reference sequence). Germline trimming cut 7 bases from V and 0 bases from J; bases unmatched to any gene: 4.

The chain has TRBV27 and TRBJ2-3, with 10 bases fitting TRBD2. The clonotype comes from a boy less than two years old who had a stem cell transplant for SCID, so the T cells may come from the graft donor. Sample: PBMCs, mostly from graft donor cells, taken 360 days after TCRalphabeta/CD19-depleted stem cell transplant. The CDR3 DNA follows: TGTGCCAGCACCCCTAGCGGGAGAAGCACAGATACGCAGTATTTT. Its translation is CASTPSGRSTDTQYF.